A selection of T cell receptor beta chains follows, all from one sample in a study of shared T cell receptors in the human thymus. Here immunoSEQ multiplex PCR was the method, and the copy in TCRdb shows in-frame clones only, minus some. Among hundreds of thousands of clones listed, approximately 88% were seen once. Separately, the same data were catalogued under a study of human thymus T cells.

Material for sequencing was thymocytes. These receptors were collected from a boy in the first two years of life with a congenital heart defect. CDR3s include the opening cysteine and the closing phenylalanine or tryptophan. Each record gives: clone size, CDR3 length, J gene, V gene, D gene, CDR3 protein, CDR3 DNA. D genes are given only for firm matches. Clone size, where shown, is once, few, many, or a class for clones that have expanded.

>-|14|TRBJ1-5|TRBV15|TRBD1
CATSRGQGNQPQHF
TGTGCCACCAGCCGGGGACAGGGGAATCAGCCCCAGCATTTT
>-|16|TRBJ2-1|TRBV11-2|-
CASSQGTLLPYNEQFF
TGTGCCAGCAGCCAAGGGACTCTTCTCCCCTACAATGAGCAGTTCTTC
>-|17|TRBJ1-2|TRBV30|-
CAWSVLVLTGWRYGYTF
TGTGCCTGGAGTGTATTGGTTCTGACAGGTTGGCGGTATGGCTACACCTTC
>-|13|TRBJ2-7|TRBV30|TRBD2
CAWSGGLAREQYF
TGTGCCTGGAGTGGGGGACTAGCCCGTGAGCAGTACTTC
>-|15|TRBJ2-1|TRBV21-1|-
CASSNISGDYNEQFF
TGTGCCAGCAGCAATATAAGCGGGGATTACAATGAGCAGTTCTTC
>once|17|TRBJ2-3|TRBV7-2|TRBD2
CASSLGSLAGYTDTQYF
TGTGCCAGCAGCTTAGGGTCGCTAGCGGGGTACACAGATACGCAGTATTTT
>-|16|TRBJ2-1|TRBV7-3|-
CASSSQGGPSYNEQFF
TGTGCCAGCAGCTCCCAGGGGGGCCCCTCCTACAATGAGCAGTTCTTC
>-|15|TRBJ2-7|TRBV2|TRBD2
CASSLVTSGSCEQYF
TGTGCCAGCAGTCTAGTCACTAGCGGGAGCTGCGAGCAGTACTTC
>-|14|TRBJ2-2|TRBV29-1|-
CSVGGLARAGELFF
TGCAGCGTTGGGGGGCTAGCTCGGGCCGGGGAGCTGTTTTTT
>-|11|TRBJ2-5|TRBV29-1|-
CSVWRGGTQYF
TGCAGCGTTTGGAGGGGCGGGACCCAGTACTTC
>once|15|TRBJ1-5|TRBV28|-
CASIPWGGQNQPQHF
TGTGCCAGCATTCCTTGGGGGGGGCAGAATCAGCCCCAGCATTTT
>few|15|TRBJ2-2|TRBV28|TRBD2
CASSLWPLAAGELFF
TGTGCCAGCAGTTTGTGGCCGCTAGCGGCCGGGGAGCTGTTTTTT
>-|20|TRBJ2-7|TRBV2|TRBD1
CASSEAGRDRGSRWRYEQYF
TGTGCCAGCAGTGAAGCCGGAAGGGACAGGGGGAGTCGTTGGCGCTACGAGCAGTACTTC
>-|17|TRBJ2-1|TRBV13|TRBD2
CASSPQPSGRTYNEQFF
TGTGCCAGCAGCCCCCAACCGAGCGGGAGAACTTACAATGAGCAGTTCTTC
>-|13|TRBJ1-3|TRBV12-1|-
CAPRRSSGNTIYF
TGTGCGCCCAGGAGGAGCTCTGGAAACACCATATATTTT
>-|13|TRBJ2-7|TRBV15|TRBD2
CATGNLLAGELYF
TGTGCCACCGGGAACCTGCTAGCGGGAGAGTTGTACTTC
>-|12|TRBJ1-1|TRBV29-1|-
CSFSTGNTEAFF
TGCAGCTTCTCGACGGGTAACACTGAAGCTTTCTTT
>-|15|TRBJ2-3|TRBV6-1|-
CASSEDAAARLRQYF
TGTGCCAGCAGTGAAGACGCGGCGGCCCGATTAAGGCAGTATTTT
>-|17|TRBJ2-2|TRBV7-2|TRBD1
CASSPKGAETTMGELFF
TGTGCCAGCAGCCCCAAGGGGGCGGAGACAACCATGGGGGAGCTGTTTTTT
>-|14|TRBJ1-2|TRBV14|-
CASSQRQSNYGYTF
TGTGCCAGCAGCCAAAGACAGTCTAACTATGGCTACACCTTC
>-|13|TRBJ1-1|TRBV11-3|TRBD1
CASSPPTGQQAFF
TGTGCCAGCAGCCCCCCCACGGGACAGCAAGCTTTCTTT
>-|16|TRBJ2-5|TRBV5-1|TRBD2
CASSLGASGGQETQYF
TGCGCCAGCAGCTTGGGCGCTAGCGGAGGACAAGAGACCCAGTACTTC
>-|16|TRBJ2-1|TRBV7-3|TRBD2
CASSLGGRGSLDEQFF
TGTGCCAGCAGCTTAGGGGGTCGCGGGAGCTTGGATGAGCAGTTCTTC
>-|13|TRBJ2-1|TRBV19|-
CASSLQRGNEQFF
TGTGCCAGTAGCTTACAAAGGGGGAATGAGCAGTTCTTC
>few|18|TRBJ2-1|TRBV7-2|TRBD2
CASSLAPRGGSSYNEQFF
TGTGCCAGCAGCTTAGCCCCCCGGGGCGGGAGTTCCTACAATGAGCAGTTCTTC
>-|16|TRBJ2-6|TRBV19|-
CASSIGTRSGANVLTF
TGTGCCAGTAGTATAGGAACCAGGTCTGGGGCCAACGTCCTGACTTTC
>-|16|TRBJ1-1|TRBV5-1|TRBD1
CASSLYGTGVNTEAFF
TGCGCCAGCAGCTTATACGGGACAGGGGTGAACACTGAAGCTTTCTTT
>-|15|TRBJ2-3|TRBV29-1|TRBD1
CSVEGDRGLQDTQYF
TGCAGCGTTGAGGGGGACAGGGGGCTCCAGGATACGCAGTATTTT
>-|13|TRBJ1-5|TRBV5-8|-
CASSVQWDQPQHF
TGTGCCAGCAGTGTACAGTGGGATCAGCCCCAGCATTTT
>-|18|TRBJ2-1|TRBV5-1|-
CASSLGQGVLAAPEKQFF
TGCGCCAGCAGCTTGGGACAGGGGGTACTAGCGGCACCGGAAAAGCAGTTCTTC
>-|13|TRBJ1-3|TRBV29-1|-
CSVENRVGNTIYF
TGCAGCGTTGAAAACAGGGTCGGAAACACCATATATTTT
>-|17|TRBJ2-3|TRBV29-1|TRBD2
CSVENHKAGGSTDTQYF
TGCAGCGTTGAAAACCACAAAGCGGGAGGAAGCACAGATACGCAGTATTTT
>-|15|TRBJ2-5|TRBV27|-
CASSFYGQPQETQYF
TGTGCCAGCAGTTTCTACGGACAGCCCCAAGAGACCCAGTACTTC
>-|17|TRBJ2-1|TRBV15|-
CATSISSGTPKYNEQFF
TGTGCCACCAGCATCTCCTCCGGGACTCCCAAGTACAATGAGCAGTTCTTC
>-|18|TRBJ1-1|TRBV10-2|-
CASSEVGGNLGSDTEAFF
TGCGCCAGCAGTGAGGTGGGGGGAAACCTGGGGAGTGACACTGAAGCTTTCTTT
>-|16|TRBJ2-1|TRBV6-1|-
CASSEESPDKYNEQFF
TGTGCCAGCAGTGAAGAGTCCCCGGACAAATACAATGAGCAGTTCTTC
>-|14|TRBJ1-1|TRBV4-1|-
CASSETAVGTEAFF
TGCGCCAGCAGCGAGACTGCGGTCGGCACTGAAGCTTTCTTT
>-|14|TRBJ2-7|TRBV7-2|TRBD1
CASSSGTASYEQYF
TGTGCCAGCAGTTCCGGGACAGCCTCCTACGAGCAGTACTTC
>-|14|TRBJ2-4|TRBV19|-
CASSIIPPADIQYF
TGTGCCAGTAGTATAATACCCCCGGCGGACATTCAGTACTTC
>-|14|TRBJ1-3|TRBV7-9|-
CASSPTDSGNTIYF
TGTGCCAGCAGCCCGACAGACTCTGGAAACACCATATATTTT
>-|14|TRBJ1-5|TRBV18|TRBD1
CASSRDRVREPQHF
TGTGCCAGCTCCCGTGACAGGGTAAGAGAGCCCCAGCATTTT
>-|13|TRBJ2-7|TRBV18|-
CASSPQQGNEQYF
TGTGCCAGCTCACCCCAACAGGGAAACGAGCAGTACTTC
>-|11|TRBJ2-2|TRBV21-1|-
CARPILGELFF
TGTGCCAGGCCCATACTTGGGGAGCTGTTTTTT
>-|18|TRBJ1-2|TRBV5-1|TRBD1
CASSLENKGTGTNYGYTF
TGCGCCAGCAGCTTGGAGAATAAGGGGACAGGGACTAACTATGGCTACACCTTC
>-|16|TRBJ2-3|TRBV6-5|-
CASSSPVGTSTDTQYF
TGTGCCAGCAGTTCCCCGGTCGGTACGAGCACAGATACGCAGTATTTT
>-|14|TRBJ2-4|TRBV4-3|-
CASSQDKGRYIQYF
TGCGCCAGCAGCCAAGATAAGGGGAGGTACATTCAGTACTTC
>-|13|TRBJ2-7|TRBV14|TRBD1
CASSRNRGHEQYF
TGTGCCAGCAGCCGAAACAGGGGCCACGAGCAGTACTTC
>-|14|TRBJ2-1|TRBV4-3|TRBD2
CASSQEASGGEQFF
TGCGCCAGCAGCCAAGAGGCTAGCGGCGGGGAGCAGTTCTTC
>-|17|TRBJ2-1|TRBV5-1|TRBD2
CASSLEASGSVHNEQFF
TGTGCCAGCAGCTTGGAGGCTAGCGGGAGTGTCCACAATGAGCAGTTCTTC
>-|16|TRBJ2-5|TRBV7-6|TRBD2
CASSPKEKRASWGGYF
TGTGCCAGCAGCCCTAAGGAGAAGCGGGCCAGTTGGGGGGGGTACTTC
>-|14|TRBJ1-2|TRBV11-2|-
CASSLDSGKYGYTF
TGTGCCAGCAGCTTAGATTCAGGGAAGTATGGCTACACCTTC
>-|16|TRBJ2-2|TRBV30|-
CAWSYSAREYTGELFF
TGTGCCTGGAGTTATAGCGCGCGGGAATACACCGGGGAGCTGTTTTTT
>-|14|TRBJ2-1|TRBV11-2|TRBD2
CASSNGVAGAEQFF
TGTGCCAGCAGCAATGGCGTAGCGGGAGCTGAGCAGTTCTTC
>-|13|TRBJ2-5|TRBV18|-
CASSQGVEETQYF
TGTGCCAGCTCACAAGGGGTAGAAGAGACCCAGTACTTC
>-|14|TRBJ2-5|TRBV18|TRBD1
CASSPEDRAETQYF
TGTGCCAGCTCACCAGAGGACAGGGCAGAGACCCAGTACTTC
>-|17|TRBJ2-5|TRBV7-8|TRBD1
CASSLVEDRGRWETQYF
TGTGCCAGCAGCTTAGTGGAGGACAGGGGGCGCTGGGAGACCCAGTACTTC
>-|14|TRBJ2-7|TRBV10-2|TRBD1
CASSELGTGSEQYF
TGCGCCAGCAGTGAGCTTGGGACAGGGTCCGAGCAGTACTTC